The rows below give T cell receptor beta chains drawn from one sample of a study of cytomegalovirus exposure and HLA in healthy donors. Method: immunoSEQ multiplex PCR; TCRdb's copy keeps in-frame clones and lacks some. The data hold 140,000 to 150,000 clones, with roughly three fifths observed a single time. Input material: PBMCs. These receptors originate from a male donor in good health and CMV-seronegative. The conserved cysteine and the conserved F or W are not part of the CDR3 here. Each record gives: J gene, V gene, clone size, CDR3 protein. Part of the rows lack a size; the others show once, few, many or a class for expanded clones.

TRBJ1-5 | TRBV4-2 | few | ASSQDRAGGNQPQH
TRBJ1-4 | TRBV7-9 | . | ASSLQGTFEKLF
TRBJ1-3 | TRBV19 | . | ASSMQGTNTIY
TRBJ1-4 | TRBV11-1 | . | ASSLTGQVNEKLF
TRBJ1-3 | TRBV9 | . | ASGTGTSSGNTIY
TRBJ2-5 | TRBV10-3 | . | AIMAEETQY
TRBJ2-7 | TRBV7-2 | . | ASSLRSRDRVGQY
TRBJ2-1 | TRBV6-4 | . | ASSLLAGYDNEQF
TRBJ1-5 | TRBV7-6 | few | ASSFTPGGGNSNQPQH
TRBJ1-5 | TRBV27 | . | ASSLWGRGGNQPQH
TRBJ2-1 | TRBV19 | . | ASSMDRDHYNEQF
TRBJ2-1 | TRBV29-1 | few | SAMSGLNYNEQF
. | TRBV4-1 | . | ASSQDGYEQY
TRBJ1-6 | TRBV4-3 | . | ASSTPNSPLH
TRBJ2-7 | TRBV7-2 | . | ASSFWRGATAYEQY
TRBJ1-1 | TRBV19 | . | ASRGGELNTEAF
TRBJ1-1 | TRBV7-9 | . | ASSLREGTEAF
TRBJ1-1 | TRBV11-2 | . | ASRTTGGFSEAF
TRBJ2-6 | TRBV6-6 | . | ASSYPRSPGANVLT
TRBJ2-7 | TRBV27 | . | ASAIGRAYEQY
TRBJ2-3 | TRBV13 | . | ASSSSGGRTDTQY
TRBJ2-3 | TRBV5-1 | . | ASSSRSLLRFDTQY
TRBJ2-2 | TRBV7-3 | few | ASAPTPYRSNTGELF
TRBJ1-4 | TRBV7-2 | few | ASSVNRGGTNEKLF
TRBJ1-6 | TRBV7-9 | once | ARSSTRTGSNSPLH
TRBJ2-7 | TRBV4-1 | . | ASLRGQGGYEQY
TRBJ2-7 | TRBV28 | . | ASSSPFTGAEPYEQY
TRBJ2-7 | TRBV13 | . | ASRRTGGAAEQY
TRBJ1-2 | TRBV18 | . | ASSPLDNPFNGYT
TRBJ2-7 | TRBV12-5 | . | ASGLALGLGSYEQY
TRBJ1-2 | TRBV5-4 | . | ASRPPPGQGNYGYT
. | TRBV4-3 | . | ASSPTGGSYEQY
TRBJ2-4 | TRBV5-1 | few | ASSQQGAGLDIQY
TRBJ2-7 | TRBV11-3 | . | ASSLAGGGVWEQY
TRBJ1-1 | TRBV20-1 | few | SAQENTEAF
TRBJ1-4 | TRBV19 | few | ATAPPSGRSAEKLF
TRBJ1-4 | TRBV4-3 | . | ASSQTWPGGREKLF
TRBJ1-6 | TRBV21-1 | few | ASSAGSYYNSPLH
TRBJ2-2 | TRBV29-1 | . | SVVQGLGGELF
TRBJ1-6 | TRBV27 | few | ATRDRGWNSPLH
TRBJ2-5 | TRBV30 | . | AWSQGVETQY
TRBJ1-1 | TRBV19 | . | ASSKEGRNTEAF
TRBJ2-5 | TRBV19 | . | ASSSGGWAQETQY